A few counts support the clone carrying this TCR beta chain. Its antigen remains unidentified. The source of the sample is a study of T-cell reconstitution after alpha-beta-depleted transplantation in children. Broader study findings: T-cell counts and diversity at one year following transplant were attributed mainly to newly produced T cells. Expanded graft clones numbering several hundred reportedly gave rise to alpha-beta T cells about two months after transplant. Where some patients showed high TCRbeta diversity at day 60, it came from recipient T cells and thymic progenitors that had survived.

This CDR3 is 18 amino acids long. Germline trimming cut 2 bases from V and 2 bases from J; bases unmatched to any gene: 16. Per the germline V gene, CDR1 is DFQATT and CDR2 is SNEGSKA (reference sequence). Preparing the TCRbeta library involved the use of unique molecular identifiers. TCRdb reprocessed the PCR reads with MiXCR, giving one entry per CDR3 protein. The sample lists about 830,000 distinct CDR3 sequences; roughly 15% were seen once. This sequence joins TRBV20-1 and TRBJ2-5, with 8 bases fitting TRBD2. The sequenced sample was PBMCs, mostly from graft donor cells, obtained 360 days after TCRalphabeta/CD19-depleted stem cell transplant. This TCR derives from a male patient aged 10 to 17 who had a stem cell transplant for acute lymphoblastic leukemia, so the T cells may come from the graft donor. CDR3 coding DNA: TGCAGTGCTAGATCGCCGAGGGAGCGGGGGATCCGGCAAGAGACCCAGTACTTC. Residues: CSARSPRERGIRQETQYF.